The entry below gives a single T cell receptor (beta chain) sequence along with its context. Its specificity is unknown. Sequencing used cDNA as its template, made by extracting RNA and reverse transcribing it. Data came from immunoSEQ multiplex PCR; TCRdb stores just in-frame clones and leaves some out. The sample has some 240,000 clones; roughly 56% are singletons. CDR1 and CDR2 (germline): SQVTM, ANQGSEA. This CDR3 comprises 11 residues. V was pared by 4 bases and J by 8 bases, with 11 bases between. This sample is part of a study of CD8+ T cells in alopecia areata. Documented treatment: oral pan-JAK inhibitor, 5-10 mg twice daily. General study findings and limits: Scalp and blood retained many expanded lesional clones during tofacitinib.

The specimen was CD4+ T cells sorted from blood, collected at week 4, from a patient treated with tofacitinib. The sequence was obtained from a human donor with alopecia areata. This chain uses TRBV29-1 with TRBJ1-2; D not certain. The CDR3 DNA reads TGCAGCGTTGGAGGACGTGAGGGCTACACCTTC. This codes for CSVGGREGYTF.